The 21 T cell receptor beta chains listed next were all sequenced from one sample in a study of T cells in Graves' hyperthyroidism and ophthalmopathy. Authors of the study amplified TCR beta CDR3 regions from RNA transcripts. The TCR CDR3 first-round RT-PCR relied on the HTBI primer set. TCRdb independently ran MiXCR on the multiplex PCR reads; one entry per CDR3 protein. Of about 270,000 distinct CDR3 sequences in the sample, over 12% were seen once. Sequenced input: blood. The receptors were sampled from a woman aged 50 to 65 with Graves' hyperthyroidism that later progressed to Graves' ophthalmopathy.

This chain connects TRBV25-1 to TRBJ2-7; TRBD2 is a possible D gene (6 bases). V was cut by 1 base and J by 5 bases, with 12 bases left in between. CDR1 is MGHDK and CDR2 is SYGVNS in the germline V gene. The CDR3 loop spans 14 amino acids. The CDR3 DNA sequence: TGTGCCAGCAGTGAATTTGCTAGCGTGGACGAGCAGTACTTC. It yields the protein CASSEFASVDEQYF.

This clonotype showed up many times. This sequence joins TRBV2 and TRBJ2-4; 13 bases are shared with TRBD2. Germline V CDR1 and CDR2: SNHLY, FYNNEI. The CDR3 has 16 residues. Losses at the gene ends were 5 bases for V and 6 bases for J; bases not matched to a gene: 7. The CDR3 nucleotides are TGTGCCAGCAGTTATAGGACTAGCGGGAGTAGAAACATTCAGTACTTC. Amino acid sequence: CASSYRTSGSRNIQYF.

This clonotype was recorded at least ten times. The V and J genes are TRBV20-1 and TRBJ2-2; D is perhaps TRBD1 (6 bases). Trimming shortened V by 0 bases and J by 2 bases, and 7 bases separated the two germline ends. In germline, CDR1 is DFQATT, CDR2 SNEGSKA (reference sequence). This CDR3 has 14 amino acids. In DNA, the CDR3 is TGCAGTGCTAGAGAGGGGGCTAACACCGGGGAGCTGTTTTTT. Translating gives CSAREGANTGELFF.

This clonotype was found many times. This chain joins TRBV6-5 and TRBJ2-2; D call uncertain. V was shortened by 0 bases and J by 7 bases, with 3 bases between the two germline ends. Germline V gene data show CDR1 as MNHEY and CDR2 as SVGAGI. The CDR3 totals 12 residues. The CDR3 nucleotides read TGTGCCAGCAGTTACTCTAACGGGGAGCTGTTTTTT. It codes for CASSYSNGELFF.

This clonotype was seen repeatedly, ten times or more. The V and J genes are TRBV11-2 and TRBJ2-5; D is unresolved. The V gene lost 3 bases and the J gene lost 2 bases, with 4 bases spanning the gap. CDR3 size: 12 residues. In germline, CDR1 is SGHAT, CDR2 FQNNGV. As DNA, the CDR3 is TGTGCCAGCAGCTTGTTACAAGAGACCCAGTACTTC. Protein sequence: CASSLLQETQYF.

This clonotype has a handful of counts. The CDR3 bases are TGCAGTTTCAAACAGGGTCCCACAGAGACCCAGTACTTC. Protein: CSFKQGPTETQYF. V is TRBV20-1 and J is TRBJ2-5; possible D gene TRBD1, 6 bases. The germline V gene encodes CDR1 DFQATT and CDR2 SNEGSKA (reference sequence). The CDR3 sequence is 13 residues long. V gave up 8 bases and J gave up 4 bases, with 17 bases separating them.

In the case of this clonotype: A much larger clone differs from this one at a single base, so this may be a read error. The rearrangement uses TRBV2 and TRBJ2-3; D may be TRBD1 (5 bases). Per the germline V gene, CDR1 is SNHLY and CDR2 is FYNNEI. The CDR3 is made up of 14 amino acids. Trimming removed 2 bases at V and 4 bases at J, with 10 bases between. The chain's CDR3 is CASSERSRADTQYF. CDR3 nucleotides: TGTGCCAGCAGTGAAAGGTCCAGGGCAGATACGCAGTATTTT. The whole variable domain, filled in from reference TRBV2 and TRBJ2-3, reads EPEVTQTPSHQVTQMGQEVILRCVPISNHLYFYWYRQILGQKVEFLVSFYNNEISEKSEIFDDQFSVERPDGSNFTLKIRSTKLEDSAMYFCASSERSRADTQYFGPGTRLTVL.

The CDR3 region is CASSLYSGGFQETQYF. For the CDR3, the DNA is TGCGCCAGCAGCTTGTATTCAGGGGGCTTCCAAGAGACCCAGTACTTC. The chain joins TRBV5-1 to TRBJ2-5; TRBD1 matches 8 bases. The CDR3 spans 16 residues. Germline assignment: CDR1 SGHRS and CDR2 YFSETQ. J gave up 1 base and V 1 base, and 6 bases lay outside the gene matches.

The chain has TRBV5-6 and TRBJ1-2, with 9 bases lining up with TRBD1. Trimming took 4 bases from V and 5 from J; bases not matched to a gene: 9. The CDR3 consists of 15 residues. Per germline, CDR1 SGHDT and CDR2 YYEEEE. In DNA, the CDR3 is TGTGCCAGCAGCATAGGACAGGGGCCAGGTTATGGCTACACCTTC. Residues: CASSIGQGPGYGYTF.

This clonotype was picked up one time. The chain couples TRBV19 to TRBJ2-7; D gene unclear. There are 14 residues in the CDR3. Trimming removed 9 bases from V and 2 bases from J, with 17 bases in between. Germline assignment: CDR1 LNHDA and CDR2 SQIVND (reference sequence). In DNA form, the CDR3 reads TGTGCCAGCTCTTCGCCCCTAAATCCCTACGAGCAGTACTTC. Encoded protein: CASSSPLNPYEQYF.

The chain is built from TRBV14 and TRBJ2-1, with TRBD1 identical over 8 bases. The germline V gene has CDR1 SGHDN and CDR2 FVKESK. The V gene end was trimmed by 4 bases and the J gene end by 4 bases; junction bases not matched to a gene: 6. This CDR3 comprises 15 residues. The CDR3 sequence is CASSPRDRTYNEQFF. The DNA for the CDR3 is TGTGCCAGCAGCCCCCGGGACAGGACATACAATGAGCAGTTCTTC.

The chain has TRBV5-5 and TRBJ2-3; D is possibly TRBD1 or TRBD2 (6 bases each). The germline CDR1 and CDR2 sequences are SGHKS and YYEKEE (reference sequence). The CDR3 has 16 amino acids. V lost 4 bases and J 3 bases, leaving 18 bases between the germline ends. CDR3 loop: CASSAGLGGGTDTQYF. In nucleotides, the CDR3 is TGTGCCAGCAGCGCCGGCCTCGGAGGGGGTACAGATACGCAGTATTTT.

This clonotype turned up a few times. This sequence joins TRBV20-1 and TRBJ2-1; D remains ambiguous. The CDR3 has 12 amino acids. Per the germline V gene, CDR1 is DFQATT and CDR2 is SNEGSKA (reference sequence). Trimming removed 4 bases from V and 4 bases from J, with 8 bases in between. DNA for the CDR3: TGCAGTGCTACCCCGATGTACAATGAGCAGTTCTTC. It translates to CSATPMYNEQFF.

This clonotype came up once. This chain links TRBV7-9 with TRBJ1-1, with a weak D call TRBD1 (6 bases). Deletions cut 3 bases from V and 6 bases from J, with 11 bases between. The CDR3 is 13 amino acids. CDR1 and CDR2 (germline): SEHNR, FQNEAQ (reference sequence). The CDR3 protein is CASSLRGLAEAFF. CDR3 DNA sequence: TGTGCCAGCAGCTTGAGGGGGTTGGCTGAAGCTTTCTTT.

This clonotype was observed many times. The chain uses TRBV3-1 and TRBJ1-5; D may be TRBD1 (5 bases). The CDR3 extends over 12 amino acids. Per the germline V gene, CDR1 is LGHDT and CDR2 is YNNKEL (reference sequence). Trimming removed 6 bases at V and 8 bases at J, with 11 bases between. The CDR3 here is CASSEGKEPQHF. The CDR3 DNA reads as TGTGCCAGCAGTGAGGGGAAGGAGCCCCAGCATTTT.

This clonotype came up many times. This rearrangement joins TRBV5-1 to TRBJ2-7; 15 nucleotides agree with TRBD2. Germline V gene data show CDR1 as SGHRS and CDR2 as YFSETQ. Trimming removed 0 bases from V and 0 bases from J; junction bases left unmatched: 4. The CDR3 runs 18 residues. For the CDR3, the DNA is TGCGCCAGCAGCTTGGCGGGACTAGCGGGAGGAGGCTCCTACGAGCAGTACTTC. Translation: CASSLAGLAGGGSYEQYF.

This clonotype was observed at least ten times. The chain uses TRBV7-6 and TRBJ2-5; D remains ambiguous. This CDR3 spans 16 amino acids. The germline V and J ends were trimmed by 2 bases and 0 bases, with 13 bases remaining between them. From germline, CDR1 is SGHVS and CDR2 FNYEAQ. The CDR3 coding sequence is TGTGCCAGCAGCTTAAATCCTCAGACAAACCAAGAGACCCAGTACTTC. This gives the protein CASSLNPQTNQETQYF.

This clonotype showed up just a few times. This may be a read error: a much more frequent sequence differs by one nucleotide. The rearrangement links TRBV11-2 to TRBJ2-1; 10 positions match TRBD2. Looked up from germline, CDR1 is SGHAT and CDR2 is FQNNGV. V was clipped by 4 bases and J by 5 bases; unmatched bases: 11. There are 17 residues in the CDR3. The CDR3 loop reads CASSSRSKREGDNEQFF. CDR3 sequence (DNA): TGTGCCAGCAGCTCTCGTTCCAAGCGGGAGGGGGACAATGAGCAGTTCTTC.

This clonotype showed up just a few times. The chain employs TRBV20-1 and TRBJ1-1; possibly TRBD1 for D (5 bases). The germline V gene has CDR1 DFQATT and CDR2 SNEGSKA (reference sequence). This CDR3 spans 10 amino acids. V lost 5 bases to trimming and J lost 8 bases, with 9 bases between them. CDR3 nucleotides: TGCAGTGCTGATAGGGGCGAAGCTTTCTTT. Its protein is CSADRGEAFF.

V and J are TRBV2 and TRBJ2-4, with TRBD1 matching over 8 bases. This CDR3 is 13 amino acids long. Per germline, CDR1 SNHLY and CDR2 FYNNEI. J gave up 9 bases and V 11 bases, and 12 bases lay outside the gene matches. In nucleotides, the CDR3 is TGTGCCGTAAGAGGACAGGGATTGAGCATTCAGTACTTC. Its translation is CAVRGQGLSIQYF.

The chain links TRBV5-1 to TRBJ2-2, with a weak D call TRBD2 (5 bases). Trimming cost V 0 bases and J 0 bases, with 9 bases left between them. The CDR3 totals 16 residues. Germline CDR1 SGHRS, CDR2 YFSETQ. CDR3 sequence (DNA): TGCGCCAGCAGCTTGGAGCGGACGGCGAACACCGGGGAGCTGTTTTTT. Encoded protein: CASSLERTANTGELFF.